This TCR beta chain derives from a study of shared clonotypes between healthy human individuals. CD45RO-negative, CCR7-selected cells formed the naive CD8 fraction, which excluded terminally differentiated effector memory CD45RA+ cells. This CDR3 comprises 12 residues. V dropped 1 base and J dropped 4 bases, with 2 bases sitting between them. The germline V gene has CDR1 MGHRA and CDR2 YSYEKL. This clone appeared a few times. The same CDR3 also results from other DNA sequences found in this sample. Produced via immunoSEQ multiplex PCR; TCRdb's table is partial and in-frame only. The repertoire holds under 2,000,000 clones, with just under 95% as singletons.

J is TRBJ1-3 and V is TRBV4-1; D ambiguous. The TCR comes from a man between 18 and 29 years old in good health. Sequenced sample: naive CD8+ T cells sorted from blood. CDR3 region: CASSQAGNTIYF. The CDR3 DNA sequence: TGCGCCAGCAGCCAAGCCGGAAACACCATATATTTT.